This T cell receptor (beta chain) was captured in a study of technical replicates of blood from a handful of donors. The table came from immunoSEQ multiplex PCR; TCRdb's copy has only in-frame clones and leaves some out. Among 75,000 or so clones listed, about 92% were seen once. The germline CDR1 and CDR2 sequences are SEHNR and FQNEAQ (reference sequence). Trimming pared 6 bases from V and 2 bases from J, leaving 16 bases between. The CDR3 loop spans 16 amino acids. This receptor was taken from a human donor in good health. The sequencing sample was made of T cells isolated from PBMCs. V usage is TRBV7-9 and J usage is TRBJ1-4; a possible D gene is TRBD1 (6 bases). This CDR3 is CASSYRVASTNEKLFF. DNA for the CDR3: TGTGCCAGCAGTTACAGGGTAGCTTCGACTAATGAAAAACTGTTTTTT.